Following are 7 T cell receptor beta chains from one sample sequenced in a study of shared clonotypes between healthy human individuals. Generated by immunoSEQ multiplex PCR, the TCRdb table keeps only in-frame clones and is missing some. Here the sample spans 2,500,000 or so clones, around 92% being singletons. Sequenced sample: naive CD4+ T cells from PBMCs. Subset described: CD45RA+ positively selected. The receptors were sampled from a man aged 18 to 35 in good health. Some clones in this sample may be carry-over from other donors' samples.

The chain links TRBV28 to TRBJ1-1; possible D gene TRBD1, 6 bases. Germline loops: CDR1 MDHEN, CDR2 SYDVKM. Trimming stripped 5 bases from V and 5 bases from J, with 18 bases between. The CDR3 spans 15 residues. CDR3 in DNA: TGTGCCAGCAGTACATACCAGCTCACAGGGACTGAAGCTTTCTTT. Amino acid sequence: CASSTYQLTGTEAFF.

In DNA, the CDR3 is TGTGCCATCAGTGAGTCGGGAAGAGGACTAGCGGGGGGCAAAAACATTCAGTACTTC. Translated: CAISESGRGLAGGKNIQYF. The chain has TRBV10-3 and TRBJ2-4, with 14 nucleotides matching TRBD2. The CDR3 is 19 residues long. The V gene's germline CDR1 is ENHRY and CDR2 SYGVKD. J lost 3 bases, V lost 0 bases, and 7 bases had no gene match.

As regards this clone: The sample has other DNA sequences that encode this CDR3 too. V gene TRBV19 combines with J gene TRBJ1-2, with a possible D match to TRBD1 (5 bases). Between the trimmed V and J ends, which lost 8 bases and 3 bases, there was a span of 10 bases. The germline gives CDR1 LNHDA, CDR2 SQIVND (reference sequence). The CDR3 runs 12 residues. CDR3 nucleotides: TGTGCCAGTTCCAGGGTTGACTATGGCTACACCTTC. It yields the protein CASSRVDYGYTF. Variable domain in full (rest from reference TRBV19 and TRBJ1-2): DGGITQSPKYLFRKEGQNVTLSCEQNLNHDAMYWYRQDPGQGLRLIYYSQIVNDFQKGDIAEGYSVSREKKESFPLTVTSAQKNPTAFYLCASSRVDYGYTFGSGTRLTVV.

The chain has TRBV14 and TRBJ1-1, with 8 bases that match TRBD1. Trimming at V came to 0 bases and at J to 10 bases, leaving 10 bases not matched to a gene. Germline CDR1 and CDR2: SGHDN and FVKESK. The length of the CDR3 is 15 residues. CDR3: CASSQEGPRGRPAFF. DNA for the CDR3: TGTGCCAGCAGCCAAGAAGGCCCCAGGGGGCGCCCAGCTTTCTTT. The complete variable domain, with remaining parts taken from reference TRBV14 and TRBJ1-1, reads EAGVTQFPSHSVIEKGQTVTLRCDPISGHDNLYWYRRVMGKEIKFLLHFVKESKQDESGMPNNRFLAERTGGTYSTLKVQPAELEDSGVYFCASSQEGPRGRPAFFGQGTRLTVV.

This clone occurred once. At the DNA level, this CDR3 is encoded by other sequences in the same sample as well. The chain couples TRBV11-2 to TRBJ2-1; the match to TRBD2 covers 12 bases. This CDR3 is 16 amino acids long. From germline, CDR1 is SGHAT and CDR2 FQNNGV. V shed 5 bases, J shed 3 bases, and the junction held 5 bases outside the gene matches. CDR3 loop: CASSTGLAGNYNEQFF. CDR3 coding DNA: TGTGCCAGCAGCACCGGACTAGCGGGAAACTACAATGAGCAGTTCTTC. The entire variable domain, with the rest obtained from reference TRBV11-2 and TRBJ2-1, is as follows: EAGVAQSPRYKIIEKRQSVAFWCNPISGHATLYWYQQILGQGPKLLIQFQNNGVVDDSQLPKDRFSAERLKGVDSTLKIQPAKLEDSAVYLCASSTGLAGNYNEQFFGPGTRLTVL.

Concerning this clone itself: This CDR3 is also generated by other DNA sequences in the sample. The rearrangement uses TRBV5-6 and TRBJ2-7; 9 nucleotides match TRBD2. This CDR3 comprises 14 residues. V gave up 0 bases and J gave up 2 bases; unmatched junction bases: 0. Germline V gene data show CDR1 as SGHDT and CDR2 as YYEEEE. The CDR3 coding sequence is TGTGCCAGCAGCTTGGTAGCGGGAGCCTACGAGCAGTACTTC. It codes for CASSLVAGAYEQYF.

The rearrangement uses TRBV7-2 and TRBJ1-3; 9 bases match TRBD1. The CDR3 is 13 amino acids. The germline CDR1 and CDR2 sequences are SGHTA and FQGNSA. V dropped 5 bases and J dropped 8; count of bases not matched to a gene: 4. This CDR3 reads CASSIRTGDTIYF. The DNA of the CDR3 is TGTGCCAGCAGCATTCGGACAGGGGACACCATATATTTT. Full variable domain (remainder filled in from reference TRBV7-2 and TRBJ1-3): GAGVSQSPSNKVTEKGKDVELRCDPISGHTALYWYRQSLGQGLEFLIYFQGNSAPDKSGLPSDRFSAERTGGSVSTLTIQRTQQEDSAVYLCASSIRTGDTIYFGEGSWLTVV.